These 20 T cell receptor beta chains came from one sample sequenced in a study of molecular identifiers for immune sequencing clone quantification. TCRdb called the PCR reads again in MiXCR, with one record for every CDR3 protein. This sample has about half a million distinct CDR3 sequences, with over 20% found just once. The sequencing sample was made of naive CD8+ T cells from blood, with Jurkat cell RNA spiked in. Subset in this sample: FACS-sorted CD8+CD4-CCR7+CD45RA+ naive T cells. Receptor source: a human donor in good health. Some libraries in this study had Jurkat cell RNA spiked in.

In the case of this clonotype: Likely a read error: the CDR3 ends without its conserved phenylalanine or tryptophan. DNA for the CDR3: TGTGCCAGCAGCCTCGGACAGGGGGCAGACACCATATATTAT. It encodes CASSLGQGADTIYY. The chain couples TRBV12-3 or TRBV12-4 to TRBJ1-3, with 11 bases aligning to TRBD1. V shed 6 bases, J shed 8 bases, and the junction held 6 bases outside the gene matches. The CDR3 contains 14 residues.

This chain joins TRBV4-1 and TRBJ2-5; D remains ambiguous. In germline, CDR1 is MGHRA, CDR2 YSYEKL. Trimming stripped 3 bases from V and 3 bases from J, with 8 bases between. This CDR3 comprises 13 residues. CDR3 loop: CASSQDDKETQYF. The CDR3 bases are TGCGCCAGCAGCCAGGACGATAAAGAGACCCAGTACTTC.

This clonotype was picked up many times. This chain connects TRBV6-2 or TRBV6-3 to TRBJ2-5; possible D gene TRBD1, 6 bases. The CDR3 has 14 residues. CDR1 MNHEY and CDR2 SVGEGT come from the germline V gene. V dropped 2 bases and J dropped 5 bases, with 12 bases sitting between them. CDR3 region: CASSYVQGAETQYF. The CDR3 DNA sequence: TGTGCCAGCAGTTACGTACAGGGCGCCGAGACCCAGTACTTC.

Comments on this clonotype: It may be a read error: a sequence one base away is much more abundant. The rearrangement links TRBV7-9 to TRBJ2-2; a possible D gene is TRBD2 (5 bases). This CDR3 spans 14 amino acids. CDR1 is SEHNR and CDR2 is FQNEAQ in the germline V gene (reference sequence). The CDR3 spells CASSPPVNTGEPFF. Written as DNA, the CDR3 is TGTGCCAGCAGCCCGCCGGTGAACACCGGGGAGCCGTTTTTT.

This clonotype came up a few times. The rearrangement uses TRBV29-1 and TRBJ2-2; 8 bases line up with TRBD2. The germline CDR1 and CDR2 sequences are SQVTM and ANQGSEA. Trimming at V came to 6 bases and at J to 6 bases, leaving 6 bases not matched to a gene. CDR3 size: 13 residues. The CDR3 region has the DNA TGCAGCGTCTACGACGGGAGGGCCGGGGAGCTGTTTTTT. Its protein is CSVYDGRAGELFF.

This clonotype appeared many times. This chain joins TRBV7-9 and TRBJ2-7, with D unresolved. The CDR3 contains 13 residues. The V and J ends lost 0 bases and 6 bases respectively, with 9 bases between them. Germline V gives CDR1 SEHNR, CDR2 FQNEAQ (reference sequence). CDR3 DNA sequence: TGTGCCAGCAGCTTAGCCCCGGGCACCGAGCAGTACTTC. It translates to CASSLAPGTEQYF.

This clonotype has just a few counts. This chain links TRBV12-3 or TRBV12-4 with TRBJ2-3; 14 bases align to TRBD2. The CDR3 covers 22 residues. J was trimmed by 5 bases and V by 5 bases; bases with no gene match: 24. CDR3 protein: CASSGPRTLRLAGGIGRDTQYF. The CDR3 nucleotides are TGTGCCAGCAGTGGACCACGAACCCTCCGACTAGCGGGGGGGATCGGGAGAGATACGCAGTATTTT.

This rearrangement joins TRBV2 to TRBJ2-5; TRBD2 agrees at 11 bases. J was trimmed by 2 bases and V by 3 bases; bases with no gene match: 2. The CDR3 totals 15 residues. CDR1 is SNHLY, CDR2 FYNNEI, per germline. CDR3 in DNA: TGTGCCAGCAGTGACACTAGCGGGGGACAAGAGACCCAGTACTTC. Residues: CASSDTSGGQETQYF.

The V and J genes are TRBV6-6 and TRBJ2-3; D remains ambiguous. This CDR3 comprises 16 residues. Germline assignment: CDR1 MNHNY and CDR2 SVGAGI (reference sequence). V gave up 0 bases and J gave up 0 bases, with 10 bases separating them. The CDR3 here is CASSYSSHSSTDTQYF. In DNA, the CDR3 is TGTGCCAGCAGTTACTCGTCTCACAGCAGCACAGATACGCAGTATTTT.

CDR3 bases: TGCAGTCCCTCACCCCCCGGGACTAGCGGGTCTATTGAGCAGTTCTTC. Translated: CSPSPPGTSGSIEQFF. The chain recombines TRBV20-1 with TRBJ2-1; 12 bases map to TRBD2. Unmatched junction bases numbered 17, after V lost 8 bases and J lost 9 bases. Germline CDR1 reads DFQATT; CDR2 reads SNEGSKA (reference sequence). CDR3 length: 16 residues.

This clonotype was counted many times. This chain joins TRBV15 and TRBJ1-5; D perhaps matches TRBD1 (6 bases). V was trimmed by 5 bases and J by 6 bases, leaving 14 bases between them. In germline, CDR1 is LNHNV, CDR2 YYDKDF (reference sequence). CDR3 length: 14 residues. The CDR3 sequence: CATSPDRLGQPQHF. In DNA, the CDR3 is TGTGCCACCAGCCCAGACAGGCTTGGTCAGCCCCAGCATTTT.

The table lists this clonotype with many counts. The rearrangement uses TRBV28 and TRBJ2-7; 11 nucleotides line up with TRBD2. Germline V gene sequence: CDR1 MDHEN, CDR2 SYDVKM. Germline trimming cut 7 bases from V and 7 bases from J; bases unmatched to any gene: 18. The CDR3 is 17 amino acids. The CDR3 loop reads CASNHRMGLAVQEEQYF. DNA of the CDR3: TGTGCCAGCAACCACAGGATGGGACTAGCGGTCCAGGAAGAGCAGTACTTC.

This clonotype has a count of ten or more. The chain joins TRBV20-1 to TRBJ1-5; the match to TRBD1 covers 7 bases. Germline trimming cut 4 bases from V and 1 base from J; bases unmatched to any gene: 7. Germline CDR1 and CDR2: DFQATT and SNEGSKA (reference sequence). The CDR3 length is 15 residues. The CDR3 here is CSAKGTVASNQPQHF. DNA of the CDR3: TGCAGTGCTAAAGGGACAGTTGCCAGCAATCAGCCCCAGCATTTT.

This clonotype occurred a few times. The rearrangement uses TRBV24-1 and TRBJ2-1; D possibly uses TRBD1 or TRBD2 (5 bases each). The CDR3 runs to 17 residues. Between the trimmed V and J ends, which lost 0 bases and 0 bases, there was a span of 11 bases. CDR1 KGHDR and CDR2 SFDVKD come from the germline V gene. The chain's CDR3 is CATSDLGDVSSYNEQFF. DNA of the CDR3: TGTGCCACCAGTGATTTGGGGGACGTGAGCTCCTACAATGAGCAGTTCTTC.

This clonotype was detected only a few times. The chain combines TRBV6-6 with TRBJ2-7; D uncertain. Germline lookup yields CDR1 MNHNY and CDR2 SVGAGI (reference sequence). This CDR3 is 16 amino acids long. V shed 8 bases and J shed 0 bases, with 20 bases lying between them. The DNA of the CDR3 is TGTGCCAGCTCCTCGGGTTGGGGATGGAGCTCCTACGAGCAGTACTTC. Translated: CASSSGWGWSSYEQYF.

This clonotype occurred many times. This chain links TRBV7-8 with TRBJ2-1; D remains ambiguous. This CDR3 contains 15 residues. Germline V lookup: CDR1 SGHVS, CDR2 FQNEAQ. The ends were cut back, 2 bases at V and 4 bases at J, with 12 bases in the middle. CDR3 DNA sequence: TGTGCCAGCAGCTTAAGAGACCCCCTGTACAATGAGCAGTTCTTC. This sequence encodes CASSLRDPLYNEQFF.

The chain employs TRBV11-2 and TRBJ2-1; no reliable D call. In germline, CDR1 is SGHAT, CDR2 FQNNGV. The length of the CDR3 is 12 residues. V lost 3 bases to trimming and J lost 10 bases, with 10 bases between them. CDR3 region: CASSFLHQEQFF. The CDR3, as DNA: TGTGCCAGCAGCTTCCTACACCAGGAGCAGTTCTTC.

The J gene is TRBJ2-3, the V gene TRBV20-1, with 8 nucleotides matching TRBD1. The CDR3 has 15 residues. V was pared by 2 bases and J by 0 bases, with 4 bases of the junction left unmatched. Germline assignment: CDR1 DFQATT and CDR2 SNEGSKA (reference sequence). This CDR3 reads CSARMTGVSTDTQYF. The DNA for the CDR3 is TGCAGTGCTAGAATGACAGGGGTCAGCACAGATACGCAGTATTTT.

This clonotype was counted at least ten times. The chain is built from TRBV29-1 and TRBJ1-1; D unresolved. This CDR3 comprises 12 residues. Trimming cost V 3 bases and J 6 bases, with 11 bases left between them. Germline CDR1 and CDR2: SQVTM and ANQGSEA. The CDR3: CSVEEGGAEAFF. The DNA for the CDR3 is TGCAGCGTTGAGGAGGGAGGCGCTGAAGCTTTCTTT.

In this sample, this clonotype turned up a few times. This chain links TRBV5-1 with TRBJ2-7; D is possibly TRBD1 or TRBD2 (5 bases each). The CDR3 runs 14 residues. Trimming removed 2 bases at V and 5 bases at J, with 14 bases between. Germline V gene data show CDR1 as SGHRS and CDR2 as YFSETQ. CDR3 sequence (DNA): TGCGCCAGCAGCTTCGGGACCCCCCCCAACGAGCAGTACTTC. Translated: CASSFGTPPNEQYF.